This passage covers 30 T cell receptor beta chains from one sample sequenced in a study of T-cell reconstitution after alpha-beta-depleted transplantation in children. A library of TCRbeta sequences, prepared with unique molecular identifiers, was generated. TCRdb used MiXCR to reprocess the PCR reads, holding one entry per CDR3 protein. The sample lists approximately 300,000 distinct CDR3 sequences; around a tenth were seen once. Sample: peripheral blood, taken 180 days after TCRalphabeta/CD19-depleted stem cell transplant. These receptor sequences come from a male patient aged 2-15 years who had a stem cell transplant for chronic granulomatous disease, so the T cells may come from the graft donor.

This clonotype showed up many times. The chain carries TRBV28 and TRBJ2-5; D may be TRBD1 (6 bases). The CDR3 is 13 amino acids. Trimming stripped 3 bases from V and 4 bases from J, with 9 bases between. The V gene's germline CDR1 is MDHEN and CDR2 SYDVKM. Here the CDR3 DNA reads TGTGCCAGCAGTTTTGGGGGCCCAGAGACCCAGTACTTC. This translates into CASSFGGPETQYF.

This chain joins TRBV5-4 and TRBJ2-3; D remains unclear. V was pared by 0 bases and J by 9 bases, with 11 bases between. The germline CDR1 and CDR2 sequences are SGHNT and YYREEE (reference sequence). This CDR3 spans 13 amino acids. CDR3 residues: CASSLEAEWTQYF. In nucleotides, the CDR3 is TGTGCCAGCAGCTTGGAGGCTGAGTGGACGCAGTATTTT. Combining the CDR3 with reference TRBV5-4 and TRBJ2-3 gives the whole variable domain ETGVTQSPTHLIKTRGQQVTLRCSSQSGHNTVSWYQQALGQGPQFIFQYYREEENGRGNFPPRFSGLQFPNYSSELNVNALELDDSALYLCASSLEAEWTQYFGPGTRLTVL.

In its sample, this clonotype was seen many times. V is TRBV10-3 and J is TRBJ2-2; 9 bases are a match to TRBD1. Germline V gene lookup returns CDR1 ENHRY and CDR2 SYGVKD. After removal of 10 bases from V and 7 bases from J, the junction contained 7 bases not matched to a gene. The CDR3 totals 13 residues. CDR3: CATGQGKVGELFF. Written as DNA, the CDR3 is TGTGCCACAGGACAGGGGAAGGTCGGGGAGCTGTTTTTT.

At least ten counts were recorded for this clonotype. V gene TRBV20-1 combines with J gene TRBJ2-3; 8 bases align to TRBD1. The V segment lost 5 bases and the J segment 2 bases; nucleotides outside the gene matches: 6. The CDR3 consists of 14 residues. Per the germline V gene, CDR1 is DFQATT and CDR2 is SNEGSKA (reference sequence). This chain's CDR3 is CSAGTGAPTDTQYF. DNA of the CDR3: TGCAGTGCTGGGACAGGTGCCCCCACAGATACGCAGTATTTT.

This clonotype was seen only a few times. The V call is TRBV18, the J call TRBJ2-7; D gene unclear. Trimming pared 3 bases from V and 2 bases from J, leaving 8 bases between. Germline V gene data show CDR1 as KGHSH and CDR2 as LQKENI. The CDR3 is 13 amino acids. CDR3 in amino acids: CASSPSFTYEQYF. The CDR3 DNA reads as TGTGCCAGCTCACCGAGCTTTACCTACGAGCAGTACTTC.

In its sample, this clonotype was seen many times. The chain has TRBV5-6 and TRBJ2-7; 9 positions match TRBD2. The germline gives CDR1 SGHDT, CDR2 YYEEEE. The CDR3 contains 15 residues. V dropped 3 bases and J dropped 7; count of bases not matched to a gene: 11. The CDR3 here is CASSWGTSQTREQYF. The CDR3 nucleotides are TGTGCCAGCAGCTGGGGGACTAGCCAAACTCGAGAGCAGTACTTC.

This clonotype was recorded many times. J is TRBJ1-2 and V is TRBV13, with D possibly being TRBD1 (6 bases). Germline values: CDR1 PRHDT, CDR2 FYEKMQ (reference sequence). The CDR3 sequence is 14 residues long. Trimming took 6 bases from V and 3 from J, leaving 14 bases between them. The DNA for the CDR3 is TGTGCCAGCAGACCCACAGGGCCTTACTATGGCTACACCTTC. Residues: CASRPTGPYYGYTF.

Remarks on this clonotype: Being one base from a much bigger clone, this may be a read error. This sequence joins TRBV6-2 or TRBV6-3 and TRBJ2-7; D perhaps matches TRBD1 (6 bases). Looked up from germline, CDR1 is MNHEY and CDR2 is SVGEGT. V was pared by 4 bases and J by 11 bases, with 27 bases between. The CDR3 sequence is 16 residues long. The CDR3, as DNA: TGTGCCAGCAGTTTCAACAGGGTTTTTACGATGTGGGAGAAGTACTTC. Its protein is CASSFNRVFTMWEKYF.

This clonotype appeared many times. This chain uses TRBV20-1 with TRBJ2-5; 7 bases agree with TRBD2. The germline gives CDR1 DFQATT, CDR2 SNEGSKA (reference sequence). V lost 6 bases and J lost 2; bases outside the gene matches: 6. CDR3 length equals 13 residues. Here the CDR3 DNA reads TGCAGTGCCGCACCTAGCGGACAAGAGACCCAGTACTTC. As protein: CSAAPSGQETQYF.

About this clonotype itself: A much larger clone lies a single base off, so this may be a read error. This chain joins TRBV5-6 and TRBJ1-5; 12 bases line up with TRBD1. In germline, CDR1 is SGHDT, CDR2 YYEEEE. With V trimmed by 1 base and J by 11 bases, 7 bases remained unmatched. This CDR3 region has 15 residues. The CDR3 loop reads CASSLLGTGGRTQHF. CDR3 sequence (DNA): TGTGCCAGCAGCTTGTTGGGGACAGGGGGCCGGACCCAGCATTTT.

The chain has TRBV18 and TRBJ2-7, with 8 bases aligning to TRBD1. Looked up from germline, CDR1 is KGHSH and CDR2 is LQKENI. J lost 0 bases, V lost 5 bases, and 6 bases had no gene match. This CDR3 region has 15 residues. The CDR3 is CASSTTTGDSYEQYF. The CDR3 DNA reads as TGTGCCAGCTCAACCACGACAGGGGACTCCTACGAGCAGTACTTC.

This clonotype has a count of ten or more. The DNA of the CDR3 is TGTGCCAGCAGCTTAGGGCTGACTCGGGAGACCCAGTACTTC. Encoded protein: CASSLGLTRETQYF. The V call is TRBV7-2, the J call TRBJ2-5; D gene unclear. The V end lost 1 base, the J end lost 5 bases, and 11 bases lay between the germline ends. Germline CDR1 reads SGHTA; CDR2 reads FQGNSA. This CDR3 has 14 amino acids.

This clonotype was observed many times. The genes are TRBV15 and TRBJ2-1; D is ambiguous. CDR1 is LNHNV, CDR2 YYDKDF, per germline (reference sequence). V was trimmed by 0 bases and J by 10 bases, leaving 10 bases between them. The CDR3 length is 13 residues. CDR3 sequence reads: CATSREVLKEQFF. In nucleotides, the CDR3 is TGTGCCACCAGCAGAGAAGTTTTGAAGGAGCAGTTCTTC. Together with reference TRBV15 and TRBJ2-1, the CDR3 gives the full variable domain: DAMVIQNPRYQVTQFGKPVTLSCSQTLNHNVMYWYQQKSSQAPKLLFHYYDKDFNNEADTPDNFQSRRPNTSFCFLDIRSPGLGDTAMYLCATSREVLKEQFFGPGTRLTVL.

In the case of this clonotype: A much larger clone lies one base from this, so it may be a read error. The J gene is TRBJ2-2, the V gene TRBV11-2; a weak D match, TRBD1 (5 bases). The length of the CDR3 is 14 residues. V lost 1 base and J lost 7, with 10 bases in between. The germline V gene encodes CDR1 SGHAT and CDR2 FQNNGV. The CDR3 protein is CASSLVVRVGELFF. For the CDR3, the DNA is TGTGCCAGCAGCTTAGTGGTCAGGGTCGGGGAGCTGTTTTTT.

In its sample, this clonotype was seen many times. The chain couples TRBV4-2 to TRBJ2-7; D gene ambiguous. The CDR3 sequence is 15 residues long. Trimming took 3 bases from V and 3 from J, leaving 15 bases between them. The germline CDR1 and CDR2 sequences are LGHNA and YNFKEQ. CDR3: CASSQQAGQVYEQYF. For the CDR3, the DNA is TGTGCCAGCAGCCAGCAAGCCGGCCAGGTCTACGAGCAGTACTTC.

This clonotype was seen repeatedly, ten times or more. The J gene is TRBJ2-7, the V gene TRBV27, with TRBD1 identical over 7 bases. J was trimmed by 8 bases and V by 5 bases; bases with no gene match: 6. CDR3 length equals 12 residues. The V gene's germline CDR1 is MNHEY and CDR2 SMNVEV (reference sequence). The CDR3 reads CASSEDRIKQYF. DNA of the CDR3: TGTGCCAGCAGTGAGGACAGGATCAAGCAGTACTTC.

In this sample, this clonotype turned up many times. The junction departs from germline at one end; a sequencing error may be responsible. The chain employs TRBV11-2 and TRBJ2-7; the match to TRBD2 covers 7 bases. The CDR3 loop spans 17 amino acids. CDR1 and CDR2 (germline): SGHAT, FQNNGV. CDR3: CASSLDLGGSFSYEQYF. The CDR3 region has the DNA TGTGCCAGCAGCCTAGATTTGGGGGGGAGTTTCTCCTACGAGCAGTACTTC.

This clonotype was found many times. The chain combines TRBV12-3 or TRBV12-4 with TRBJ2-1; D might be TRBD2 (6 bases). The germline V and J ends were trimmed by 4 bases and 0 bases, with 19 bases remaining between them. The CDR3 sequence is 18 residues long. CDR3 in DNA: TGTGCCAGCAGTTACCGCGTTCTCGCGGGGCCCTCCTACAATGAGCAGTTCTTC. Translating it yields CASSYRVLAGPSYNEQFF.

At least ten counts were recorded for this clonotype. The chain uses TRBV7-3 and TRBJ2-1, with 8 bases aligning to TRBD1. Germline trimming cut 5 bases from V and 6 bases from J; bases unmatched to any gene: 3. CDR1 and CDR2 from the germline V gene are SGHTA and FQGTGA. The CDR3 has 13 residues. The CDR3 DNA reads as TGTGCCAGCAGCCTCAGGGGGCTCAATGAGCAGTTCTTC. Amino acid sequence: CASSLRGLNEQFF.

In this sample, this clonotype turned up many times. V and J are TRBV20-1 and TRBJ2-7, with 9 bases aligning to TRBD2. The CDR3 sequence is 14 residues long. The germline V gene encodes CDR1 DFQATT and CDR2 SNEGSKA (reference sequence). The ends lost 0 bases at V and 3 bases at J; junction bases unmatched: 3. For the CDR3, the DNA is TGCAGTGCTAGAGACCTAGCGGGGAGCTACGAGCAGTACTTC. It specifies CSARDLAGSYEQYF.

This clonotype was detected a few times. This sequence joins TRBV28 and TRBJ1-1; 11 bases align to TRBD1. There are 17 residues in the CDR3. Germline CDR1 and CDR2: MDHEN and SYDVKM. V was clipped by 2 bases and J by 3 bases; unmatched bases: 8. The CDR3 here is CASSLPGQGARDTEAFF. The CDR3 region has the DNA TGTGCCAGCAGTTTACCCGGACAGGGGGCTCGGGACACTGAAGCTTTCTTT.

This clonotype was recorded at least ten times. The chain employs TRBV7-9 and TRBJ1-5, with D possibly matching TRBD1 (6 bases). The germline V and J ends were trimmed by 5 bases and 3 bases, with 8 bases remaining between them. The CDR3 has 13 amino acids. CDR1 is SEHNR and CDR2 is FQNEAQ in the germline V gene (reference sequence). CDR3 bases: TGTGCCAGCAGCGGACAGAACAATCAGCCCCAGCATTTT. Protein: CASSGQNNQPQHF. Supplemented by reference TRBV7-9 and TRBJ1-5, the full variable domain reads DTGVSQNPRHKITKRGQNVTFRCDPISEHNRLYWYRQTLGQGPEFLTYFQNEAQLEKSRLLSDRFSAERPKGSFSTLEIQRTEQGDSAMYLCASSGQNNQPQHFGDGTRLSIL.

This clonotype has a count of ten or more. The V call is TRBV27, the J call TRBJ2-7; TRBD1 matches at 9 bases. The J segment lost 3 bases and the V segment lost 5 bases, leaving 2 bases of the junction unmatched. This CDR3 contains 13 residues. Germline CDR1 is MNHEY and CDR2 is SMNVEV (reference sequence). CDR3 sequence reads: CASSPGQGYEQYF. The CDR3 bases are TGTGCCAGCAGTCCGGGACAGGGCTACGAGCAGTACTTC.

This clonotype was seen many times. This chain uses TRBV9 with TRBJ1-1; no clear D gene. CDR3 size: 12 residues. The germline gives CDR1 SGDLS, CDR2 YYNGEE. Trimming stripped 0 bases from V and 7 bases from J, with 7 bases between. The CDR3 sequence is CASSVVGDEAFF. The DNA for the CDR3 is TGTGCCAGCAGCGTAGTGGGAGATGAAGCTTTCTTT. Full variable domain (remainder filled in from reference TRBV9 and TRBJ1-1): DSGVTQTPKHLITATGQRVTLRCSPRSGDLSVYWYQQSLDQGLQFLIQYYNGEERAKGNILERFSAQQFPDLHSELNLSSLELGDSALYFCASSVVGDEAFFGQGTRLTVV.

A remark on this clonotype: This may be a read error, as it is one base from a much larger clone. V is TRBV29-1 and J is TRBJ1-2; 7 bases agree with TRBD1. The germline CDR1 and CDR2 sequences are SQVTM and ANQGSEA. With 3 bases clipped from V and 4 bases from J, the junction kept 5 bases outside the gene matches. The CDR3 runs to 13 residues. CDR3 in amino acids: CSVERAGGYGYTF. The CDR3 DNA follows: TGCAGCGTTGAGAGGGCAGGGGGCTATGGCTACACCTTC.

This clonotype was detected ten times or more. This chain joins TRBV18 and TRBJ1-2; the D is unclear. In germline, CDR1 is KGHSH, CDR2 LQKENI. The length of the CDR3 is 16 residues. Trimming left V 3 bases short and J 0 bases short, with 14 bases between. Here the CDR3 DNA reads TGTGCCAGCTCACCGCGGGTAGGACCAGCTAACTATGGCTACACCTTC. Translated, it gives CASSPRVGPANYGYTF.

The rearrangement joins TRBV28 to TRBJ2-7; TRBD1 agrees at 8 bases. Germline V gene lookup returns CDR1 MDHEN and CDR2 SYDVKM. The CDR3 has 15 residues. The V segment lost 8 bases and the J segment 3 bases; nucleotides outside the gene matches: 12. The CDR3 nucleotides read TGTGCCAGCTCCTCAGGGGGCGGCTACATCTACGAGCAGTACTTC. It translates to CASSSGGGYIYEQYF.

This clonotype was detected ten times or more. This chain links TRBV11-2 with TRBJ2-3; 14 bases map to TRBD2. The CDR3 covers 17 residues. V lost 5 bases to trimming and J lost 5 bases; unmatched junction nucleotides: 9. CDR1 SGHAT and CDR2 FQNNGV come from the germline V gene. DNA of the CDR3: TGTGCCAGCAGCCCCTCGACTAGCGGGAGGGTTGAAGATACGCAGTATTTT. The encoded protein is CASSPSTSGRVEDTQYF.

This clonotype was observed many times. V is TRBV20-1 and J is TRBJ1-5; weak D call: TRBD1 (5 bases). This CDR3 has 12 amino acids. Germline V lookup: CDR1 DFQATT, CDR2 SNEGSKA (reference sequence). Trimming took 3 bases from V and 4 from J, leaving 7 bases between them. The DNA for the CDR3 is TGCAGTGCTAGGGGGGGAAATCAGCCCCAGCATTTT. Amino acids: CSARGGNQPQHF.

This clonotype appeared a few times. The chain links TRBV7-3 to TRBJ2-2; 8 bases match TRBD2. The CDR3 length is 17 residues. V gave up 6 bases and J gave up 1 base; unmatched junction bases: 10. Per germline, CDR1 SGHTA and CDR2 FQGTGA. The CDR3 DNA reads as TGTGCCAGCAGTTCCGGGGGGGCAGGGTTGAACACCGGGGAGCTGTTTTTT. Its translation is CASSSGGAGLNTGELFF.